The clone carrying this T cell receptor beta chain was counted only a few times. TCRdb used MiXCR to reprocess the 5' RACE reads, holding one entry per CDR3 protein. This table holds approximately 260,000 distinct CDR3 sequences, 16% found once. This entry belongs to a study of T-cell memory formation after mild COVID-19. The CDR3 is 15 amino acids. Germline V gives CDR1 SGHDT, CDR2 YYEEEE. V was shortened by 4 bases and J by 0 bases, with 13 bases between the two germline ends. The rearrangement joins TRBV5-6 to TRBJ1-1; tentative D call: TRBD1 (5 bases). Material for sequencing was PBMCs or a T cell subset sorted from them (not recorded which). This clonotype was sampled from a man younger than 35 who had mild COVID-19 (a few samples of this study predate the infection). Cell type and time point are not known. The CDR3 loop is CASSITDSMNTEAFF. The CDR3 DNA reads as TGTGCCAGCAGCATAACCGACAGCATGAACACTGAAGCTTTCTTT. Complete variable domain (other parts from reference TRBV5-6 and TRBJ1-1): DAGVTQSPTHLIKTRGQQVTLRCSPKSGHDTVSWYQQALGQGPQFIFQYYEEEERQRGNFPDRFSGHQFPNYSSELNVNALLLGDSALYLCASSITDSMNTEAFFGQGTRLTVV.